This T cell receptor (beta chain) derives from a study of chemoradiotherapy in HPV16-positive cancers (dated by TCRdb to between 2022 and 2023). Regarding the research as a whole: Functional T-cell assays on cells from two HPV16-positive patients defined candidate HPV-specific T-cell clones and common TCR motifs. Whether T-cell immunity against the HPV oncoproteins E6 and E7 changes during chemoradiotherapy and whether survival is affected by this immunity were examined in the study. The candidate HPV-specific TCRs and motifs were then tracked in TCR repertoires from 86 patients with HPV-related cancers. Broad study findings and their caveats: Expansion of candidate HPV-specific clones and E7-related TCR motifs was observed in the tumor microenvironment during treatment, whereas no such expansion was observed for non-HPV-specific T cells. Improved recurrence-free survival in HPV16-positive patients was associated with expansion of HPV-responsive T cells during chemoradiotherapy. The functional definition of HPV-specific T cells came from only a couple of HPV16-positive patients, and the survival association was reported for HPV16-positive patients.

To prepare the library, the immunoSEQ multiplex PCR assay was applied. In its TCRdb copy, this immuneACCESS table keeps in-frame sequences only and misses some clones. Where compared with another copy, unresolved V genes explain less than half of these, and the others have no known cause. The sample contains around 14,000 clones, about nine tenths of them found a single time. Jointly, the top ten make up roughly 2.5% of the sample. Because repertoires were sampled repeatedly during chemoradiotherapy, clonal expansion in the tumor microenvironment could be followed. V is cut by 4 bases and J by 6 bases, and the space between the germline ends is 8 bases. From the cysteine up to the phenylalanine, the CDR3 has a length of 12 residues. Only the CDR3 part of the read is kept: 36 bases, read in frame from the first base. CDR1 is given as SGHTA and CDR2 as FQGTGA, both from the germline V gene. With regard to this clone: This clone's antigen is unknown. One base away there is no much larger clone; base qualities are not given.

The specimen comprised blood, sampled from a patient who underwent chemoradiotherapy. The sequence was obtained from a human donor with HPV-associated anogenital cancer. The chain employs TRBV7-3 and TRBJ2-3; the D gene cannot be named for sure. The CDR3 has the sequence CASSYKMDTQYF. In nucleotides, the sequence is TGTGCCAGCAGCTACAAGATGGATACGCAGTATTTT.